Below, 8 T cell receptor beta chains from the same sample are listed, as sequenced in a study of OX40 agonist ivuxolimab in advanced cancers. The library was generated by the immunoSEQ multiplex PCR assay. TCRdb holds this immuneACCESS table with in-frame rearrangements only. Some clones are missing; in checked studies, unresolved V genes explain under half, and the rest has no known cause. Present in this sample are 61,000 or so clones, around four fifths of which were seen just once. 3% to 4% of the sample goes to the ten largest clones. Source: CD4+ or CD8+ T cells sorted from blood, taken in a trial of the OX40 agonist ivuxolimab. Receptor source: an adult with an advanced solid tumor such as melanoma, head and neck, liver or kidney cancer.

This chain joins TRBV7-2 and TRBJ1-1, with unresolved D. The CDR3 sequence is 14 residues long. Trimming cost V 1 base and J 2 bases, with 8 bases left between them. Looked up from germline, CDR1 is SGHTA and CDR2 is FQGNSA. DNA of the CDR3: TGTGCCAGCAGCTTAGGTCCAGGAAACACTGAAGCTTTCTTT. Protein: CASSLGPGNTEAFF.

The chain is built from TRBV5-4 and TRBJ1-2; 9 nucleotides line up with TRBD1. Trimming cost V 0 bases and J 7 bases; bases outside gene matches: 4. Germline V CDR1 and CDR2: SGHNT, YYREEE (reference sequence). This CDR3 contains 14 residues. In DNA, the CDR3 is TGTGCCAGCAGCTTGGGTGGGACAGGGCTTGGCTACACCTTC. Translated: CASSLGGTGLGYTF.

This clone came up once. The V call is TRBV18, the J call TRBJ1-1; the D gene is possibly TRBD1 (6 bases). Trimming took off 5 bases at V and 5 bases at J, with 15 bases between the two ends. CDR3 size: 14 residues. CDR1 and CDR2 from the germline V gene are KGHSH and LQKENI. The CDR3 region is CASSSEQGGTEAFF. In DNA, the CDR3 is TGTGCCAGCTCATCGGAACAGGGTGGTACTGAAGCTTTCTTT.

On this clone itself: One end of the junction fails to match germline, which may point to a read error. The CDR3 reads CASQGQGMVF. The CDR3 bases are TGTGCCAGCCAAGGACAGGGGATGGTCTTC. This rearrangement joins TRBV6-6 to TRBJ2-1; 9 bases map to TRBD1. This CDR3 is built from 10 residues. From germline, CDR1 is MNHNY and CDR2 SVGAGI (reference sequence).

The rearrangement links TRBV6-5 to TRBJ1-4; a weak D match, TRBD1 (6 bases). CDR1 and CDR2 (germline): MNHEY, SVGAGI. Trimming cost V 8 bases and J 0 bases, with 13 bases left between them. CDR3 length: 15 amino acids. CDR3: CASAPSGATNEKLFF. The CDR3 DNA reads as TGTGCCAGCGCGCCCTCAGGGGCAACTAATGAAAAACTGTTTTTT.

This chain connects TRBV7-3 to TRBJ2-2, with 7 bases lining up with TRBD1. Germline trimming cut 5 bases from V and 0 bases from J; bases unmatched to any gene: 3. The CDR3 has 15 residues. The germline V gene has CDR1 SGHTA and CDR2 FQGTGA. CDR3 in amino acids: CASSQGTANTGELFF. The CDR3 DNA sequence: TGTGCCAGCAGCCAAGGGACAGCGAACACCGGGGAGCTGTTTTTT. The complete variable domain, with remaining parts taken from reference TRBV7-3 and TRBJ2-2, reads GAGVSQTPSNKVTEKGKYVELRCDPISGHTALYWYRQSLGQGPEFLIYFQGTGAADDSGLPNDRFFAVRPEGSVSTLKIQRTERGDSAVYLCASSQGTANTGELFFGEGSRLTVL.

The J gene is TRBJ2-1, the V gene TRBV7-2, with TRBD2 matching over 7 bases. Losses at the gene ends were 5 bases for V and 2 bases for J; bases not matched to a gene: 6. In germline, CDR1 is SGHTA, CDR2 FQGNSA. There are 15 residues in the CDR3. The DNA of the CDR3 is TGTGCCAGCAGCCTGCCGGCGGGGGCCTACAATGAGCAGTTCTTC. This translates into CASSLPAGAYNEQFF.

This sequence joins TRBV2 and TRBJ1-2; D not certain. The CDR3 extends over 13 amino acids. The ends were cut back, 8 bases at V and 4 bases at J, with 14 bases in the middle. Per germline, CDR1 SNHLY and CDR2 FYNNEI. CDR3 in DNA: TGTGCCAGCGGTTCTGAGCGCCTCTATGGCTACACCTTC. The encoded protein is CASGSERLYGYTF. Together with reference TRBV2 and TRBJ1-2, the CDR3 gives the full variable domain: EPEVTQTPSHQVTQMGQEVILRCVPISNHLYFYWYRQILGQKVEFLVSFYNNEISEKSEIFDDQFSVERPDGSNFTLKIRSTKLEDSAMYFCASGSERLYGYTFGSGTRLTVV.